This entry features one T cell receptor (beta chain) sequence. The sample comes from a study of blood T cell repertoires in COVID-19. Study summary: Samples came from the United States, Italy and Spain, spanning acute and convalescent COVID-19. In each case, the material was cDNA or gDNA derived from T cells, B-cell-depleted T cells, or PBMCs.

Sequencing used immunoSEQ multiplex PCR; TCRdb keeps in-frame clones, though not all of them. The sample carries roughly 150,000 clones, about nine tenths recorded once. Trimming pared 2 bases from V and 4 bases from J, leaving 9 bases between. Germline V gene data show CDR1 as MNHEY and CDR2 as SVGEGT. The CDR3 runs 13 residues. Sequences were obtained from peripheral blood. The chain combines TRBV6-2 or TRBV6-3 with TRBJ2-7, with D maybe TRBD1 (5 bases). This TCR came from a woman aged 80 or older with acute or convalescent COVID-19. In DNA, the CDR3 is TGTGCCAGCAGTTACCAACAGGATTACGAGCAGTACTTC. It is translated as CASSYQQDYEQYF.